One and the same sample provided the 2 T cell receptor beta chains below, sequenced in a study of T cell responses to AZD1222 COVID-19 vaccine (dated by TCRdb to 2020 to 2023). Interpreted using the paper, the time point label stands for: about 28 days (+/-7) after the second vaccine dose. The receptor library was made with the immunoSEQ multiplex PCR assay. This is the immuneACCESS table as TCRdb keeps it, with only in-frame sequences that have V and J called. A part of the clones is gone; compared with another copy, unresolved V genes explain less than half, and the rest is unexplained. Counted in this sample were over 150,000 clones; approximately 90% of them appeared once. Of the sample, 4.3% falls within the top ten clones. Sequenced here: peripheral blood, sampled 28 days after the second AZD1222 dose. These receptors all come from an adult who received the AZD1222 COVID-19 vaccine.

The chain employs TRBV29-1 and TRBJ2-7, with 9 bases that match TRBD1. Unmatched junction bases numbered 16, after V lost 7 bases and J lost 6 bases. Germline V gene sequence: CDR1 SQVTM, CDR2 ANQGSEA. The CDR3 spans 15 residues. CDR3 residues: CSAGVGTGKSVEQYF. In DNA form, the CDR3 reads TGCAGCGCAGGAGTAGGGACAGGGAAATCCGTCGAGCAGTACTTC.

V is TRBV25-1 and J is TRBJ1-6; D perhaps matches TRBD1 (6 bases). The CDR3 consists of 15 residues. Germline V gives CDR1 MGHDK, CDR2 SYGVNS. The V and J ends lost 5 bases and 8 bases respectively, with 16 bases between them. CDR3 sequence reads: CASSPTGQTYSPLHF. Here the CDR3 DNA reads TGTGCCAGCAGTCCCACCGGACAGACCTATTCACCCCTCCACTTT.